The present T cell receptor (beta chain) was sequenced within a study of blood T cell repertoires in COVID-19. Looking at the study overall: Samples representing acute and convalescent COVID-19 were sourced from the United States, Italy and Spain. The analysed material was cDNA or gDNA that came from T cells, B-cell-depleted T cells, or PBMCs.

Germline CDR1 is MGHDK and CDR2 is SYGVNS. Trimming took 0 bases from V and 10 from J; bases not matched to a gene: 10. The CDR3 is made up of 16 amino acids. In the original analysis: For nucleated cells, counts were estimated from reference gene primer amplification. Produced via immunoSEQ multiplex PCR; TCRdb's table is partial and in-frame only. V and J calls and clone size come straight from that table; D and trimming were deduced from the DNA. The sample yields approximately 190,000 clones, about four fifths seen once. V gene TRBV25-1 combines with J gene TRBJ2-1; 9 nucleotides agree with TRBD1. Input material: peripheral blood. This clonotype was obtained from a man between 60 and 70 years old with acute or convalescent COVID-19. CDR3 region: CASSEYMGDRVEEQFF. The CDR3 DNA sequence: TGTGCCAGCAGTGAATATATGGGGGACAGGGTGGAGGAGCAGTTCTTC.